The T cell receptor beta chain under discussion was sequenced for a study of T cell responses to AZD1222 COVID-19 vaccine. Study-level points and caveats: Spike-spanning, vaccine-associated CD4 TCRs were dominant at 160-218 and 743-854. Mostly white British, mostly female donors; authors suggested clonal diversity may be underestimated. In all cases, repertoires were sampled only after the peak T cell response. Reportedly, nearly half of unique spike TCRs recognized epitopes outside B.1.351/B.1.1.7 mutations.

The data were produced by immunoSEQ multiplex PCR, yet TCRdb's version contains in-frame clones alone and is incomplete. Of 170,000 or so clones in the sample, roughly 87% were seen once. Comments on this clone: Its antigen is unknown.

The material sequenced was peripheral blood, taken on day 0 of AZD1222 vaccination. The receptor's source is an adult in good health.

The CDR3 is CASSFSNQPQHF. The CDR3 bases are TGTGCCAGCAGTTTCTCCAATCAGCCCCAGCATTTT. The chain carries TRBV27 and TRBJ1-5; no clear D gene. Germline-derived CDR1 and CDR2 are MNHEY and SMNVEV (reference sequence). The CDR3 sequence is 12 residues long. V lost 3 bases and J lost 3, with 3 bases in between.